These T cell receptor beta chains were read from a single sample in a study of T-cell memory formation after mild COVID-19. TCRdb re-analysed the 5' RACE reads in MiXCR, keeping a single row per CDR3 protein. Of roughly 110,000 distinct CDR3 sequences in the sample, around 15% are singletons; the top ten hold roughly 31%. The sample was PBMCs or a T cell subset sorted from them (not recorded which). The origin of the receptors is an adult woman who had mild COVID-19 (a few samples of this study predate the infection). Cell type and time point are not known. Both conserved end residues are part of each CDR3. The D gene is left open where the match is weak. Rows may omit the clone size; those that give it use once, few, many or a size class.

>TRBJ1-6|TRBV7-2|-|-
CASSNRTMSSYNSPLHF
TGTGCCAGCAGCAACCGGACCATGAGCTCCTATAATTCACCCCTCCACTTT
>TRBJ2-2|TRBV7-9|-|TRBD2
CASTMRLAGGSGELFF
TGTGCCAGCACCATGCGACTAGCGGGAGGTTCCGGGGAGCTGTTTTTT
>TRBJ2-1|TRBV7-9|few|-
CASSLVRGQEQFF
TGTGCCAGCAGCCTAGTGCGGGGCCAGGAGCAGTTCTTC
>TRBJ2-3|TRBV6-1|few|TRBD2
CASSALSGGPSTDTQYF
TGTGCCAGCAGTGCCCTTAGCGGGGGGCCCAGCACAGATACGCAGTATTTT
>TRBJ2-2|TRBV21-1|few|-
CATAQTGAQVGELFF
TGTGCCACCGCCCAAACAGGGGCTCAGGTCGGGGAGCTGTTTTTT
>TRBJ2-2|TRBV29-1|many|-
CSAVSSSPNTGELFF
TGCAGCGCCGTGTCGAGCTCGCCGAACACCGGGGAGCTGTTTTTT
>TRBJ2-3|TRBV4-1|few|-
CASSQGGDTQYF
TGCGCCAGCAGCCAAGGGGGGGATACGCAGTATTTT
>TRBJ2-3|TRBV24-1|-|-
CATSEFGGGTQYF
TGTGCCACCAGTGAGTTTGGTGGAGGGACGCAGTATTTT
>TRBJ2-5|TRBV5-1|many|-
CASSGTGVQETQYF
TGCGCCAGCAGCGGGACGGGGGTCCAAGAGACCCAGTACTTC
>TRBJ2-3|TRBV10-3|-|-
CAIPSPSGDTQYF
TGTGCCATCCCAAGCCCCAGCGGAGATACGCAGTATTTT